Each of the 13 T cell receptor beta chains below was sequenced from the same sample in a study of cytomegalovirus exposure and HLA in healthy donors. A multiplex PCR was run with 60 Vbeta primers and 13 Jbeta primers. Method: immunoSEQ multiplex PCR; TCRdb's copy keeps in-frame clones and lacks some. The sample shows roughly 200,000 clones, roughly three quarters of them seen only once. The sample was PBMCs. Receptors originate from a male donor in good health and CMV-seronegative.

The J gene is TRBJ2-1, the V gene TRBV27, with 8 bases matching TRBD1. Per the germline V gene, CDR1 is MNHEY and CDR2 is SMNVEV (reference sequence). Unmatched junction bases numbered 4, after V lost 6 bases and J lost 15 bases. The CDR3 is made up of 10 amino acids. CDR3 nucleotide sequence: TGTGCCAGCAGACAGGGGGGTATGTTCTTC. Residues: CASRQGGMFF.

V usage is TRBV4-2 and J usage is TRBJ2-3, with 11 positions matching TRBD2. Germline V gives CDR1 LGHNA, CDR2 YNFKEQ. J was trimmed by 4 bases and V by 4 bases; bases with no gene match: 10. CDR3 length: 17 residues. Here the CDR3 reads CASSPSLAGGVPDTQYF. The CDR3 bases are TGTGCCAGCAGCCCCTCCTTAGCGGGAGGGGTCCCAGATACGCAGTATTTT.

This chain joins TRBV28 and TRBJ2-1; maybe TRBD1 (6 bases). CDR1 MDHEN and CDR2 SYDVKM come from the germline V gene. The V end lost 5 bases, the J end lost 7 bases, and 21 bases lay between the germline ends. The CDR3 has 16 amino acids. The CDR3 nucleotides read TGTGCCAGCAGTCCCTCCGATAGGGGGTCTGTGAATGAGCAGTTCTTC. Its protein product is CASSPSDRGSVNEQFF.

The genes are TRBV28 and TRBJ1-2; 7 nucleotides line up with TRBD1. This CDR3 comprises 14 residues. V gave up 5 bases and J gave up 2 bases; unmatched junction bases: 5. Germline V lookup: CDR1 MDHEN, CDR2 SYDVKM. The CDR3 is CASSPPTGNYGYTF. CDR3 bases: TGTGCCAGCAGTCCCCCGACAGGGAACTATGGCTACACCTTC.

This clone was seen just once. The chain has TRBV6-6 and TRBJ1-1; no firm D call. The ends were cut back, 8 bases at V and 0 bases at J, with 16 bases in the middle. The CDR3 is 15 residues long. Germline V gene sequence: CDR1 MNHNY, CDR2 SVGAGI (reference sequence). For the CDR3, the DNA is TGTGCCAGCTCTCAAAGAGGCGTTATGAACACTGAAGCTTTCTTT. As protein: CASSQRGVMNTEAFF.

This chain joins TRBV27 and TRBJ2-1; 13 nucleotides line up with TRBD2. The V segment lost 4 bases and the J segment 9 bases; nucleotides outside the gene matches: 9. Germline V gene data show CDR1 as MNHEY and CDR2 as SMNVEV (reference sequence). The CDR3 length is 16 residues. DNA for the CDR3: TGTGCCAGCAGTTCTGGACTAGCGGGAGTAATCGCTGAGCAGTTCTTC. It codes for CASSSGLAGVIAEQFF.

V is TRBV30 and J is TRBJ1-1; 7 positions match TRBD1. CDR1 is GTSNPN and CDR2 is SVGIG in the germline V gene (reference sequence). The CDR3 spans 14 residues. J lost 0 bases, V lost 3 bases, and 4 bases had no gene match. The CDR3 region has the DNA TGTGCCTGGAGCCCGGGACAGCTGAACACTGAAGCTTTCTTT. This codes for CAWSPGQLNTEAFF. Together with reference TRBV30 and TRBJ1-1, the CDR3 gives the full variable domain: SQTIHQWPATLVQPVGSPLSLECTVEGTSNPNLYWYRQAAGRGLQLLFYSVGIGQISSEVPQNLSASRPQDRQFILSSKKLLLSDSGFYLCAWSPGQLNTEAFFGQGTRLTVV.

This clone has only one observation. V gene TRBV10-3 combines with J gene TRBJ2-3; D is perhaps TRBD2 (5 bases). The V gene lost 5 bases and the J gene lost 5 bases, with 8 bases spanning the gap. The CDR3 loop spans 12 amino acids. Germline V lookup: CDR1 ENHRY, CDR2 SYGVKD. The CDR3 protein is CAISPGGDTQYF. The CDR3, as DNA: TGTGCCATCAGTCCTGGAGGAGATACGCAGTATTTT.

V usage is TRBV6-1 and J usage is TRBJ2-7, with 7 nucleotides matching TRBD1. This CDR3 has 15 residues. Germline V gene lookup returns CDR1 MNHNS and CDR2 SASEGT. With V trimmed by 6 bases and J by 4 bases, 12 bases remained unmatched. The CDR3 spells CASSLMSGQPYEQYF. CDR3 nucleotide sequence: TGTGCCAGCAGCCTGATGTCGGGACAGCCTTACGAGCAGTACTTC.

The CDR3, as DNA: TGCGCCAGCAGCCCTCCCACAGGGGGCTACGAGCAGTACTTC. Amino acids: CASSPPTGGYEQYF. The J gene is TRBJ2-7, the V gene TRBV4-1, with TRBD1 identical over 8 bases. V was clipped by 4 bases and J by 3 bases; unmatched bases: 5. CDR3 length: 14 residues. The germline gives CDR1 MGHRA, CDR2 YSYEKL.

This clone has more than one count but fewer than ten. The chain is built from TRBV10-3 and TRBJ1-1; D not certain. V lost 0 bases and J 4 bases, leaving 9 bases between the germline ends. CDR3 length: 14 amino acids. Germline V gene lookup returns CDR1 ENHRY and CDR2 SYGVKD. The CDR3 reads CAISESVGGTEAFF. CDR3 DNA: TGTGCCATCAGTGAGTCAGTTGGAGGCACTGAAGCTTTCTTT.

The sample holds a few counts of this clone. V and J are TRBV30 and TRBJ1-3, with D uncertain. V was trimmed by 0 bases and J by 0 bases, leaving 12 bases between them. The germline gives CDR1 GTSNPN, CDR2 SVGIG (reference sequence). The CDR3 length is 16 residues. This chain's CDR3 is CAWSVGGILSGNTIYF. The CDR3 nucleotides read TGTGCCTGGAGTGTAGGAGGGATTCTCTCTGGAAACACCATATATTTT.

This clone was picked up one time. The J gene is TRBJ2-7, the V gene TRBV4-1; possibly TRBD2 for D (5 bases). The CDR3 sequence is 17 residues long. V shed 1 base and J shed 4 bases, with 20 bases lying between them. Per germline, CDR1 MGHRA and CDR2 YSYEKL. The CDR3 loop reads CASSQGIGELPIYEQYF. The CDR3 bases are TGCGCCAGCAGCCAAGGGATCGGGGAACTTCCGATTTACGAGCAGTACTTC.